The rows below give T cell receptor beta chains drawn from one sample of a study of blood T cell repertoires in COVID-19. Produced via immunoSEQ multiplex PCR; TCRdb's table is partial and in-frame only. The table lists about 81,000 clones, about 88% of them singletons. The sequenced sample consisted of peripheral blood. The source of these receptors is a man aged 70-80 years with active or convalescent COVID-19. The CDR3 runs from the conserved cysteine through the conserved F or W. D genes are given only for firm matches. Clone size appears in some rows only: once, few, many, or a class for an expanded clone.

j_call clone_size v_call d_call cdr3_nt cdr3_aa
TRBJ2-7 - TRBV5-1 TRBD1 TGCGCCAGCAGCGCCGGGACAGGGGGCCAGTACGAGCAGTACTTC CASSAGTGGQYEQYF
TRBJ2-2 - TRBV4-3 TRBD1 TGCGCCAGCAGCCAAGATCTAGGGGGCAGGACCGGGGAGCTGTTTTTT CASSQDLGGRTGELFF
TRBJ2-5 - TRBV7-8 - TGTGCCAGCAGCCGGGGGGACAGCCAAGAGACCCAGTACTTC CASSRGDSQETQYF
TRBJ2-5 - TRBV15 - TGTGCCACCTGCCGACAGCTCCAAGAGACCCAGTACTTC CATCRQLQETQYF
TRBJ1-3 - TRBV18 - TGTGCCAGCTCACCACCGGGGCCAGGGCGGTCTGGAAACACCATATATTTT CASSPPGPGRSGNTIYF
TRBJ2-7 - TRBV6-5 - TGTGCCATATTACTGGACAGCCTCTACGAGCAGTACTTC CAILLDSLYEQYF
TRBJ2-7 - TRBV19 TRBD1 TGTGCCAGTACCCCGCGGCAGGGGGCATACGAGCAGTACTTC CASTPRQGAYEQYF
TRBJ1-3 - TRBV6-2/TRBV6-3 - TGTGCCAGCAGTTACTCCCGGCAGGCCTCTGGAAACACCATATATTTT CASSYSRQASGNTIYF
TRBJ2-3 - TRBV19 TRBD2 TGTGCCAGTAGTCGACTAGCGGGGGGGCTCCTTACAGATACGCAGTATTTT CASSRLAGGLLTDTQYF
TRBJ1-1 - TRBV20-1 TRBD1 TGCAGTGCTGACAGGGGTCCGTCAGCTTTCTTT CSADRGPSAFF
TRBJ2-7 - TRBV4-2 TRBD2 TGTGCCAGCAGCCAGGAGGTACTAGCGGGGCGCTCCTACGAGCAGTACTTC CASSQEVLAGRSYEQYF
TRBJ1-2 - TRBV5-1 TRBD1 TGCGCCAGCAGCTTGCTGAGTCAGGGGGCTGGCTACACCTTC CASSLLSQGAGYTF
TRBJ1-4 once TRBV27 - TGTGCCAGCAGCTATCTTCCTAATGAAAAACTGTTTTTT CASSYLPNEKLFF
TRBJ2-3 - TRBV7-3 - TGTGCCAGCAGCTCGTCCGGAGATACGCAGTATTTT CASSSSGDTQYF
TRBJ2-3 - TRBV29-1 - TGCAGCGTTGAAGATCTTTCAGATACGCAGTATTTT CSVEDLSDTQYF
TRBJ1-1 - TRBV6-6 - TGTGCCAGCACCCAGACAGGCGCACCGAACACTGAAGCTTTCTTT CASTQTGAPNTEAFF
TRBJ1-1 - TRBV12-5 - TGTGCTAGTGGTTTGATCCCGGGGGGGCCGAACACTGAAGCTTTCTTT CASGLIPGGPNTEAFF
TRBJ1-2 - TRBV10-3 TRBD1 TGTGCCAGTGGACAGGGAGGCAACTATGGCTACACCTTC CASGQGGNYGYTF
TRBJ1-5 few TRBV10-3 - TGTGCCATCAGTGACGGTAGGCGGATCCAGCCCCAGCATTTT CAISDGRRIQPQHF
TRBJ2-7 - TRBV30 - TGTGCCTGGAGTGGGGGGGGCGGCTACGAGCAGTACTTC CAWSGGGGYEQYF
TRBJ1-1 - TRBV5-1 - TGCGCCAGCAGCCCCACGTACCCCGGGGTTGAAGCTTTCTTT CASSPTYPGVEAFF
TRBJ2-3 - TRBV18 - TGTGCCAGCAAAAGCGGCGTAACAGATACGCAGTATTTT CASKSGVTDTQYF
TRBJ1-2 once TRBV18 TRBD1 TGTGCCAGCTCACCACCGGACAGGGCTGGCTACACCTTC CASSPPDRAGYTF
TRBJ2-1 - TRBV3-1/TRBV3-2 TRBD1 TGTGCCAGCAGCGACCGGGACAGGGGGCGCGAGCAGTTCTTC CASSDRDRGREQFF